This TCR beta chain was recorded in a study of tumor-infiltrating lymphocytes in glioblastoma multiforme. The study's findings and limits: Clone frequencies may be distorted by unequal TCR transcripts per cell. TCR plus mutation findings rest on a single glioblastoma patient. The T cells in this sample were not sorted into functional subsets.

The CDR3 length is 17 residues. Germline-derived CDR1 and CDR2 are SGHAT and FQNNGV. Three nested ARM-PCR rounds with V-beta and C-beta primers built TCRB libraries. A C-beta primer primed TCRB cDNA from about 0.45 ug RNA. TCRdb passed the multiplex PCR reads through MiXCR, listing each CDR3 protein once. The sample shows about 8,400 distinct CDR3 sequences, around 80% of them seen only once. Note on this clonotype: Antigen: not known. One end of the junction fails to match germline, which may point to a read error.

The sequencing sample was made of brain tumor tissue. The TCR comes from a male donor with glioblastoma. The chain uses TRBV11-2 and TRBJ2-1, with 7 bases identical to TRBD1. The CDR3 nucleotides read TGTGCCAGAAGCTTAGCAGTAAGGGGGCCTTTGCGAGATGAGCAGTTCTTC. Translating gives CARSLAVRGPLRDEQFF.